The clone carrying this TCR beta chain has only one observation. These data come from a study of T cell changes during pregnancy in multiple sclerosis. The protocol was immunoSEQ multiplex PCR, while the TCRdb copy is restricted to in-frame clones and leaves out a portion. The data contain about 46,000 clones, almost 95% of them singletons. Deletions cut 4 bases from V and 1 base from J, with 9 bases between. The germline gives CDR1 MRHNA, CDR2 SNTAGT. This CDR3 has 14 amino acids. The sample here was CD8+ T cells from peripheral blood mononuclear cells, taken in the first trimester of pregnancy. This sequence was found in a female donor with multiple sclerosis, enrolled in a pregnancy study. This chain connects TRBV6-4 to TRBJ2-3, with a possible D match to TRBD2 (5 bases). The CDR3 DNA sequence: TGTGCCAGCAGTGGTGAGGGAGGCACAGATACGCAGTATTTT. This translates into CASSGEGGTDTQYF.